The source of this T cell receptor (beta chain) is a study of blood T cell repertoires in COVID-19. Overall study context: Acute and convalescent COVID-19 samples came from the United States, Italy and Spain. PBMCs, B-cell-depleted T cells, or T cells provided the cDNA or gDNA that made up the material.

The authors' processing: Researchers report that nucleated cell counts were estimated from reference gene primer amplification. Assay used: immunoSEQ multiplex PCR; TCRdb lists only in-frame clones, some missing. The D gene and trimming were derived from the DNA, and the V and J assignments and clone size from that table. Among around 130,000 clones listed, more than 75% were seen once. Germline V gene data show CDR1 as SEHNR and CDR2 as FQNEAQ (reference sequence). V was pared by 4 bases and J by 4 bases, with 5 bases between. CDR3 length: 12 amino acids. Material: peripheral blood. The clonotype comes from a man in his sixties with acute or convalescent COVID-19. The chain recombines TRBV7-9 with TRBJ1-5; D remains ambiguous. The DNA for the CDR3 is TGTGCCAGCAGCTCCAGGAATCAGCCCCAGCATTTT. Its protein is CASSSRNQPQHF.